The clone carrying this T cell receptor (beta chain) came up once. This sample is part of a study of control samples from healthy donors and cancer patients. The ends lost 2 bases at V and 6 bases at J; junction bases unmatched: 5. Germline-derived CDR1 and CDR2 are LGHNA and YSLEER. CDR3 length: 15 residues. Produced via immunoSEQ multiplex PCR; TCRdb's table is partial and in-frame only. The sample contains about 120,000 clones, roughly 91% of which appear only once. The rearrangement uses TRBV4-3 and TRBJ2-1, with TRBD2 identical over 9 bases. The sequenced sample was PBMCs. The TCR comes from a man aged 50 to 60 with head and neck cancer. This chain's CDR3 is CASSQFGGGANEQFF. CDR3 sequence (DNA): TGCGCCAGCAGCCAATTCGGCGGGGGGGCCAATGAGCAGTTCTTC.